This paragraph covers one T cell receptor beta chain sequence. Its specificity is unknown. Primers: 60 Vbeta forward and 13 Jbeta reverse. TCRdb's table, derived via immunoSEQ multiplex PCR, lists solely in-frame clones and lacks some. The sample contains fewer than 200,000 clones, 82% of which appear only once. These data come from a study of cytomegalovirus exposure and HLA in healthy donors. Study as a whole: T cells numbering 150 million to 200 million yielded some 100 million unique TCR beta sequences in an earlier analysis.

CDR1 and CDR2 from the germline V gene are LGHNA and YSLEER. This CDR3 has 17 amino acids. Trimming took off 1 base at V and 5 bases at J, with 20 bases between the two ends. Notes on the study in general: The study had only CMV serostatus as immune exposure information. Rarity held for most TCR sequences, but there were some public TCRs that occurred in many donors.

Sequencing was carried out using PBMCs. The receptor was isolated from a woman between 50 and 59 years old in good health and CMV-seronegative. The chain uses TRBV4-3 and TRBJ2-5, with D possibly matching TRBD2 (5 bases). In DNA form, the CDR3 reads TGCGCCAGCAGCCAAGGTCGCGGGCAGGTCGCCGGGGAGACCCAGTACTTC. It translates to CASSQGRGQVAGETQYF.